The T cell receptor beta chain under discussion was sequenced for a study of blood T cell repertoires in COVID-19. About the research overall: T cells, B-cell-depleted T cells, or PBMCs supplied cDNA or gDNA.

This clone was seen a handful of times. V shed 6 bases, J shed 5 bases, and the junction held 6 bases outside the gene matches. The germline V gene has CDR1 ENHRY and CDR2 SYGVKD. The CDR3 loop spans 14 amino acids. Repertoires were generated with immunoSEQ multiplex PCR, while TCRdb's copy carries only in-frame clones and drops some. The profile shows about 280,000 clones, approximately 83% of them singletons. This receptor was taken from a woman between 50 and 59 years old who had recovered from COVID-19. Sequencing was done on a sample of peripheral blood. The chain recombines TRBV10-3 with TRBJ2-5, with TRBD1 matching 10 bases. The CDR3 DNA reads TGTGCCATCAGGACCGGGACAGGGGAGGAGACCCAGTACTTC. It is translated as CAIRTGTGEETQYF.